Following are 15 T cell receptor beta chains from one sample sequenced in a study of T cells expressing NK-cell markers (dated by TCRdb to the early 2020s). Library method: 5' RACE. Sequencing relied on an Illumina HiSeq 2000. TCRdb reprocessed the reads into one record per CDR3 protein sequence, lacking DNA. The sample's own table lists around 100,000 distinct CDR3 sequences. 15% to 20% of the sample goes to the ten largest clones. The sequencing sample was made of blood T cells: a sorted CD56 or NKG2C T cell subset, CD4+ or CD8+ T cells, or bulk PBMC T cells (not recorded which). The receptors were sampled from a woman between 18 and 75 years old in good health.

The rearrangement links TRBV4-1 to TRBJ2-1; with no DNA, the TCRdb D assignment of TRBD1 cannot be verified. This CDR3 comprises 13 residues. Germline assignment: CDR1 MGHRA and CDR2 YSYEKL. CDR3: CASSPDRGDEQFF.

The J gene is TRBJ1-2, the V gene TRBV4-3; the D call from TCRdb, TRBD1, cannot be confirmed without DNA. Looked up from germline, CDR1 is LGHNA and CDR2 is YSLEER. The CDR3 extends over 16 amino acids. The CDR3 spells CASSQDRIQGGYGYTF.

This CDR3 is CATSDSILPRNPSGANVLTF. This rearrangement joins TRBV24-1 to TRBJ2-6; TCRdb picks TRBD2, but there is no DNA to check that call. In germline, CDR1 is KGHDR, CDR2 SFDVKD. This CDR3 spans 20 amino acids.

The CDR3 spells CASTLGPQATEAFF. The V call is TRBV19, the J call TRBJ1-1; TCRdb's assignment of TRBD1 cannot be checked, as there is no DNA. The CDR3 is 14 residues long. Germline lookup yields CDR1 LNHDA and CDR2 SQIVND (reference sequence).

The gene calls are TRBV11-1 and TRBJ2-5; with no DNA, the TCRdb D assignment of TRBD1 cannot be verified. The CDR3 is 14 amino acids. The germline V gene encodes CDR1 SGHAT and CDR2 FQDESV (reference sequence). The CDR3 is CASSIPPYQETQYF.

The CDR3 is CASSLVGSQNGEQFF. This chain connects TRBV5-4 to TRBJ2-1; TCRdb proposes TRBD1, but this gene call is untestable without DNA. CDR1 and CDR2 from the germline V gene are SGHNT and YYREEE (reference sequence). The CDR3 spans 15 residues.

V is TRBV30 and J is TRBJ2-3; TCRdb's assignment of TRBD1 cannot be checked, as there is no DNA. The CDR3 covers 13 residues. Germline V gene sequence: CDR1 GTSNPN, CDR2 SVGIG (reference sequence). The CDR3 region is CAWSVPGGDTQYF.

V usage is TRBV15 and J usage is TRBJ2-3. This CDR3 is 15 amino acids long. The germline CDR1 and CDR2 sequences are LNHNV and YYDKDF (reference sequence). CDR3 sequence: CATSSESRSTDTQYF.

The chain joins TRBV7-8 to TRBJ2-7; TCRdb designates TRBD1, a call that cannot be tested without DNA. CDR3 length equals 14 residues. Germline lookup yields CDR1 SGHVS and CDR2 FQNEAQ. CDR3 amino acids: CASSDTGKYYEQYF. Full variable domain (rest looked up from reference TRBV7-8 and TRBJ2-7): GAGVSQSPRYKVAKRGQDVALRCDPISGHVSLFWYQQALGQGPEFLTYFQNEAQLDKSGLPSDRFFAERPEGSVSTLKIQRTQQEDSAVYLCASSDTGKYYEQYFGPGTRLTVT.

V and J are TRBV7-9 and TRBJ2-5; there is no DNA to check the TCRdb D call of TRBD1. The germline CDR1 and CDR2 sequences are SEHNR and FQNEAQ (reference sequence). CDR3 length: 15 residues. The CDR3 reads CASSLLVGGQETQYF.

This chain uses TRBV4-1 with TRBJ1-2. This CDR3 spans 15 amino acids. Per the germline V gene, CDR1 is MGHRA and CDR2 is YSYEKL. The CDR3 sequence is CASSQTGGEASGYTF.

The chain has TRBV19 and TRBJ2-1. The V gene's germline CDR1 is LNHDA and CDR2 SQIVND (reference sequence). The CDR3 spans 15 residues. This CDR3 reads CASSIGTSSPNEQFF.

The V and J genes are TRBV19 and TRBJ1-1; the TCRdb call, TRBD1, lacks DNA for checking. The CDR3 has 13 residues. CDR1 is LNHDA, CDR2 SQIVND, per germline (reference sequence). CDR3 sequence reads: CASRSQGSSEAFF.

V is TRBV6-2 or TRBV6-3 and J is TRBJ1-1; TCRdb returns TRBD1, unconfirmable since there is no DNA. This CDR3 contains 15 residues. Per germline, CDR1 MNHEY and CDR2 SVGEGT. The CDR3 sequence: CASSLEGALGTEAFF.

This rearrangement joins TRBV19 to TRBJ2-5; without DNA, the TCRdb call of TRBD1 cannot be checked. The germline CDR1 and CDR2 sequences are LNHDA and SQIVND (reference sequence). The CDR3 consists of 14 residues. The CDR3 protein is CACSTGIYQETQYF.